Listed below are T cell receptor beta chains from one sample, sequenced in a study of T-cell memory formation after mild COVID-19. TCRdb passed the 5' RACE reads through MiXCR, listing each CDR3 protein once. The sample shows about 400,000 distinct CDR3 sequences, around an eighth of them seen only once. The sequenced sample consisted of PBMCs or a T cell subset sorted from them (not recorded which). Source of these receptors: a man younger than 35 who had mild COVID-19 (a few samples of this study predate the infection). Cell type and time point are not known. Both conserved end residues are part of each CDR3. A D gene is named only where the DNA matches it firmly. Expanded clones get a size class; other rows say once, few or many, or leave the size out.

v_call	d_call	clone_size	j_call	cdr3_aa	cdr3_nt
TRBV12-3/TRBV12-4	-	many	TRBJ2-1	CASSFVLYNEQFF	TGTGCCAGCAGTTTTGTGCTCTACAATGAGCAGTTCTTC
TRBV7-9	TRBD2	-	TRBJ2-3	CASSPGLAASTDTQYF	TGTGCCAGCAGCCCAGGACTAGCGGCTAGCACAGATACGCAGTATTTT
TRBV7-2	-	few	TRBJ1-4	CASSLDRQTELFF	TGTGCCAGCAGCTTAGATCGGCAGACGGAACTGTTTTTT
TRBV7-2	-	few	TRBJ2-7	CASSLQGRTYYEQYF	TGTGCCAGCAGCTTACAGGGGCGAACCTACTACGAGCAGTACTTC
TRBV6-5	-	many	TRBJ1-1	CASSYSRRGGMNTEAFF	TGTGCCAGCAGTTATTCCCGTCGAGGGGGAATGAACACTGAAGCTTTCTTT
TRBV7-2	-	many	TRBJ1-1	CASSHGTVVNTEAFF	TGTGCCAGCAGCCACGGGACGGTGGTGAACACTGAAGCTTTCTTT
TRBV27	-	-	TRBJ2-1	CASSSQGGYEQFF	TGTGCCAGCAGCTCACAAGGGGGTTACGAGCAGTTCTTC
TRBV4-2	-	-	TRBJ1-2	CASSQDRVLNYGYTF	TGTGCCAGCAGCCAAGACAGGGTACTTAACTATGGCTACACCTTC
TRBV5-1	TRBD2	-	TRBJ2-2	CASSLAISGGLNTGELFF	TGCGCCAGCAGCTTGGCCATCAGCGGGGGACTGAACACCGGGGAGCTGTTTTTT
TRBV5-1	TRBD1	-	TRBJ2-2	CASSLGDRGPTGELFF	TGCGCCAGCAGCTTGGGGGACAGAGGCCCCACCGGGGAGCTGTTTTTT
TRBV20-1	TRBD2	few	TRBJ2-7	CSATRTSGSYEQYF	TGCAGTGCTACTCGGACTAGCGGCTCCTACGAGCAGTACTTC
TRBV28	-	few	TRBJ1-3	CASSLEGGGGNTIYF	TGTGCCAGCAGTTTAGAAGGGGGAGGTGGAAACACCATATATTTT
TRBV9	-	many	TRBJ2-1	CASSVDLNNEQFF	TGTGCCAGCAGCGTAGATTTGAATAATGAGCAGTTCTTC
TRBV5-1	-	once	TRBJ1-2	CASSYQDSYGYTF	TGCGCCAGCAGCTACCAAGACAGCTATGGCTACACCTTC
TRBV12-3/TRBV12-4	-	few	TRBJ1-2	CASSFGGMGGDYGYTF	TGTGCCAGCAGTTTCGGAGGGATGGGTGGGGACTATGGCTACACCTTC
TRBV4-1	-	few	TRBJ2-2	CASRMAQSNTGELFF	TGCGCCAGCAGAATGGCACAGAGTAACACCGGGGAGCTGTTTTTT
TRBV7-9	-	few	TRBJ2-5	CASSLAQDQETQYF	TGTGCCAGCAGCTTAGCGCAGGATCAAGAGACCCAGTACTTC
TRBV12-3/TRBV12-4	-	few	TRBJ2-3	CASTWGDTQYF	TGTGCCAGCACTTGGGGAGATACGCAGTATTTT
TRBV7-3	TRBD1	-	TRBJ1-1	CASSSNRGENTEAFF	TGTGCCAGCAGCTCCAACAGGGGAGAGAACACTGAAGCTTTCTTT
TRBV12-5	TRBD1	-	TRBJ1-4	CASGPGQRRDEKLFF	TGTGCTAGTGGTCCGGGACAGCGGCGGGATGAAAAACTGTTTTTT
TRBV18	-	few	TRBJ1-6	CASSHGRGNSPLHF	TGTGCCAGCTCACACGGACGTGGGAATTCACCCCTCCACTTT
TRBV18	-	-	TRBJ1-6	CASSPRAGANSPLHF	TGTGCCAGCTCACCTCGGGCGGGGGCCAATTCACCCCTCCACTTT
TRBV5-6	TRBD2	many	TRBJ2-3	CASSLRGGVPDTQYF	TGTGCCAGCAGCTTACGCGGGGGGGTCCCAGATACGCAGTATTTT
TRBV9	TRBD2	few	TRBJ2-5	CASSVGPSGKEETQYF	TGTGCCAGCAGCGTAGGGCCTAGCGGGAAGGAAGAGACCCAGTACTTC
TRBV29-1	-	-	TRBJ2-1	CSASGGASSYNEQFF	TGCAGCGCCTCTGGGGGGGCCAGCTCCTACAATGAGCAGTTCTTC
TRBV5-5	TRBD2	few	TRBJ2-1	CASSFTSVDEQFF	TGTGCCAGCAGCTTCACTAGCGTTGATGAGCAGTTCTTC
TRBV12-3/TRBV12-4	-	many	TRBJ1-4	CASIPDGGRLEKLFF	TGTGCCAGCATTCCGGATGGGGGGCGACTGGAAAAACTGTTTTTT
TRBV5-4	TRBD2	-	TRBJ2-3	CASSLRGGAPDTQYF	TGTGCCAGCAGCTTGCGCGGGGGGGCCCCAGATACGCAGTATTTT
TRBV4-3	TRBD2	-	TRBJ2-2	CASSQDIGGARELFF	TGCGCCAGCAGCCAAGATATCGGGGGGGCCAGGGAGCTGTTTTTT
TRBV5-1	-	-	TRBJ2-7	CASSPEPGRKREQYF	TGCGCCAGCAGCCCGGAACCGGGACGGAAAAGGGAGCAGTACTTC
TRBV5-6	-	once	TRBJ2-1	CASSSGKTRLGEQFF	TGTGCCAGCAGCTCCGGGAAAACGAGGCTTGGGGAGCAGTTCTTC
TRBV5-1	-	many	TRBJ2-3	CASISSGASTDTQYF	TGCGCCAGCATCAGTAGCGGTGCTAGCACAGATACGCAGTATTTT
TRBV18	TRBD1	few	TRBJ2-5	CASSPGSTGVETQYF	TGTGCCAGCTCACCCGGATCGACAGGGGTCGAGACCCAGTACTTC
TRBV24-1	TRBD1	-	TRBJ2-5	CATSDSPGTGDQETQYF	TGTGCCACCAGTGACTCCCCCGGGACAGGAGACCAAGAGACCCAGTACTTC
TRBV2	-	-	TRBJ1-4	CASTTVTSEKLFF	TGTGCCAGCACGACGGTGACGAGTGAAAAACTGTTTTTT
TRBV29-1	TRBD1	-	TRBJ1-1	CSVDRFSDRGMWTEAFF	TGCAGCGTTGATAGGTTCTCGGACAGGGGTATGTGGACTGAAGCTTTCTTT
TRBV7-9	-	-	TRBJ2-5	CASSSWGGTGGQETQYF	TGTGCCAGCAGCTCCTGGGGAGGGACAGGTGGCCAAGAGACCCAGTACTTC
TRBV18	TRBD1	-	TRBJ2-3	CASSPPDRGSTDTQYF	TGTGCCAGCTCACCACCCGACAGGGGGTCCACAGATACGCAGTATTTT
TRBV12-3/TRBV12-4	TRBD1	many	TRBJ1-6	CASSFLGQGNSPLHF	TGTGCCAGCAGTTTTTTGGGACAGGGAAATTCACCCCTCCACTTT
TRBV6-5	-	few	TRBJ2-5	CASTIGALETQYF	TGTGCCAGCACCATAGGGGCACTAGAGACCCAGTACTTC
TRBV29-1	-	few	TRBJ2-2	CSVPGLNTGELFF	TGCAGCGTGCCGGGGTTGAACACCGGGGAGCTGTTTTTT
TRBV10-3	-	-	TRBJ2-7	CAISEGETEQYF	TGTGCCATCAGTGAGGGGGAGACCGAGCAGTACTTC